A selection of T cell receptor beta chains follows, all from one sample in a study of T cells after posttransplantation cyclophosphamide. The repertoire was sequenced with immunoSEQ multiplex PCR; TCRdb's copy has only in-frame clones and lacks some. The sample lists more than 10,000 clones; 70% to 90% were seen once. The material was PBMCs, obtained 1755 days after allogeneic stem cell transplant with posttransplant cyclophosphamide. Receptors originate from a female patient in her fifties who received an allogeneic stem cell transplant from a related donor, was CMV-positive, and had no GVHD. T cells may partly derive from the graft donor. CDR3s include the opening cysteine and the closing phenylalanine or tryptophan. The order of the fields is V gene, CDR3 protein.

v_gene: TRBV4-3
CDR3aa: CASSQDRRTEAFF

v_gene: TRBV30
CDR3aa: CARQGNTEAFF

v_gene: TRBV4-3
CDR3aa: CASSQVLYSNGYEQYF

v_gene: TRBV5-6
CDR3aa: CASSLGGNEQFF

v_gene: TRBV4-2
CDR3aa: CASSHGTGSFNQPQHF

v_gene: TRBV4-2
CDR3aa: CASSPTPDRMPYEQYF

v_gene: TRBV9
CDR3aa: CASSATWDRVNQPQHF

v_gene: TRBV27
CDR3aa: CATKGKGARYNEQFF

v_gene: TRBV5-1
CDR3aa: CASSWTSGSARDEQYF

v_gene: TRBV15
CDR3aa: CATSRLSLYSNQPQHF

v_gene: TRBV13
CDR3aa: CASTGSGANVLTF

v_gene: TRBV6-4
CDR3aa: CASSRLAGGNEQYF

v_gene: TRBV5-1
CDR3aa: CASSLTVQTARNTEAFF

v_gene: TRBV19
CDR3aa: CASSSGLLANYGYTF

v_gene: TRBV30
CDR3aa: CAWSSGGASIQYF

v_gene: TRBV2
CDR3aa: CASSQGGEETQYF

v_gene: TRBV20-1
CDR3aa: CSARGMDRTNF

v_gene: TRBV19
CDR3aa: CASRGPGLAKNIQYF

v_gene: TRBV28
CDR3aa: CASSRGDRVYEQYF

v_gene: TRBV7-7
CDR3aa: CASSARDSPYNEQFF

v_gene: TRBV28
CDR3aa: CASSPGAGKVGGYTF

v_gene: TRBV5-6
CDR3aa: CASSLSLGNLEDTQYF

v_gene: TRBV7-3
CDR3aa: CASSANGGGPPFF

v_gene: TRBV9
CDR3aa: CASSGGWDRGTFNTEAFF

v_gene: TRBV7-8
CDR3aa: CASSLRTGGSDTQYF

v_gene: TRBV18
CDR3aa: CASSPRSGLAGGNEQFF

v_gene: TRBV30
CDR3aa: CAWSLGLAQETQYF

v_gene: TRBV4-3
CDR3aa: CASSQDWGGAETQYF

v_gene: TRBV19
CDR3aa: CASTGYLPGLLPSSTDTQYF